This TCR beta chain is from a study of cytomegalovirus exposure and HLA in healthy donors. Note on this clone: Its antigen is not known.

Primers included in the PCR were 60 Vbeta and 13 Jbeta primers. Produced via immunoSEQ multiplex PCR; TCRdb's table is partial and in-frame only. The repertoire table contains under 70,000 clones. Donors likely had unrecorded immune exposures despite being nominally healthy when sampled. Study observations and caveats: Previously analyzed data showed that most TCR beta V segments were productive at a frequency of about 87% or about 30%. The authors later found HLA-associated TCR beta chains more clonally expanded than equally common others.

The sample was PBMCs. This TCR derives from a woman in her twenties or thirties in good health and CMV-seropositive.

CDR3 coding DNA: TGTGCCATCAGTGAACCGAGCGGGGACTACAATGAGCAGTTCTTC. Its translation: CAISEPSGDYNEQFF. The J gene is TRBJ2-1, the V gene TRBV10-3; TRBD2 agrees at 7 bases. CDR1 and CDR2 (germline): ENHRY, SYGVKD. This CDR3 region has 15 residues. J gave up 3 bases and V 3 bases, and 5 bases lay outside the gene matches.